This T cell receptor beta chain originates from a study of shared T cell receptors in the human thymus. Per the germline V gene, CDR1 is MNHEY and CDR2 is SVGAGI. There are 15 residues in the CDR3. V lost 7 bases and J lost 1, with 16 bases in between. Profiling relied on immunoSEQ multiplex PCR, and the TCRdb table lists in-frame clones only, not all of them. The table has 630,000 or so clones, 87% seen once. The sample was also reused in another study, on human thymus T cells. According to that study: Among thymic and blood repertoires, usage of V and J genes appeared biased. Related reports documented highly overlapping thymic repertoires among unrelated individuals.

This sequence was found in a boy under three years old with a congenital heart defect. The sequenced sample consisted of thymocytes. This chain uses TRBV6-5 with TRBJ1-1; the D gene is possibly TRBD1 (6 bases). CDR3 nucleotides: TGTGCCAGCATCCCTGGGCAGGGACAGAACACTGAAGCTTTCTTT. This gives the protein CASIPGQGQNTEAFF.